This T cell receptor (beta chain) emerged from a study of blood T cell repertoires in COVID-19. Study-wide context: PBMCs, B-cell-depleted T cells, or T cells provided the cDNA or gDNA that made up the material.

Some clones are missing from TCRdb's copy, which holds only in-frame ones; the method was immunoSEQ multiplex PCR. Among 140,000 to 150,000 clones listed, roughly 87% were seen once. The CDR3 length is 13 residues. Germline V gives CDR1 LNHDA, CDR2 SQIVND (reference sequence). Unmatched junction bases numbered 0, after V lost 3 bases and J lost 4 bases. This sequence was found in a human donor in a cohort sampled during active COVID-19. V gene TRBV19 combines with J gene TRBJ1-5; 7 bases align to TRBD1. Specimen: peripheral blood. The CDR3 bases are TGTGCCAGTAGTATCAGGGGGAATCAGCCCCAGCATTTT. Protein: CASSIRGNQPQHF.